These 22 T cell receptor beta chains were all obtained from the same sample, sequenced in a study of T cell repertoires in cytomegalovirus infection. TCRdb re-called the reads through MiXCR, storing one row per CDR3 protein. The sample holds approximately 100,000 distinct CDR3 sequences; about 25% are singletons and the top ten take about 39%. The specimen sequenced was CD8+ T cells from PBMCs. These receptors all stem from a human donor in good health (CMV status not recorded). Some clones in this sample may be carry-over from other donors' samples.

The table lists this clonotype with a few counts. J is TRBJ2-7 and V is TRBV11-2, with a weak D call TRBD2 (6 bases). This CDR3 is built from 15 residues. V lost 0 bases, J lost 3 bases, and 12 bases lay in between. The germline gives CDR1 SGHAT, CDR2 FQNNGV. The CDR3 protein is CASSLEASAGYEQYF. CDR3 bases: TGTGCCAGCAGCTTAGAGGCTAGCGCGGGCTACGAGCAGTACTTC.

The CDR3 sequence: CASSLVVDTQYF. CDR3 sequence (DNA): TGCGCCAGCAGCTTGGTGGTTGATACGCAGTATTTT. V gene TRBV5-1 combines with J gene TRBJ2-3; D remains ambiguous. Looked up from germline, CDR1 is SGHRS and CDR2 is YFSETQ. This CDR3 has 12 residues. V was pared by 0 bases and J by 6 bases, with 5 bases between.

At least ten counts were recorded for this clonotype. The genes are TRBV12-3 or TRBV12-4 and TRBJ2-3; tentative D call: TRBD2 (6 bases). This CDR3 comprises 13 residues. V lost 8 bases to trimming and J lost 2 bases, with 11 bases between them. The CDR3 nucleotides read TGTGCCAGCGGAGGGGTCTACACAGATACGCAGTATTTT. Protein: CASGGVYTDTQYF.

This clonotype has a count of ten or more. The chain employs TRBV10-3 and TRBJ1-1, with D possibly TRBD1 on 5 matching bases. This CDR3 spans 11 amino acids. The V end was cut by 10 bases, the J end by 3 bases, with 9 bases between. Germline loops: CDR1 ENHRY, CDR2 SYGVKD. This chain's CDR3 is CATGTDTEAFF. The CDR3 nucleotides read TGTGCCACCGGGACGGACACTGAAGCTTTCTTT.

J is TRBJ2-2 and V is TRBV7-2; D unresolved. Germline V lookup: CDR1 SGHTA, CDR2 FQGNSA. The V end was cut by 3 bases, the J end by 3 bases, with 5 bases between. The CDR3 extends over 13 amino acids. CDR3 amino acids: CASSFLDTGELFF. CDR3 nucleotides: TGTGCCAGCAGCTTCCTTGACACCGGGGAGCTGTTTTTT.

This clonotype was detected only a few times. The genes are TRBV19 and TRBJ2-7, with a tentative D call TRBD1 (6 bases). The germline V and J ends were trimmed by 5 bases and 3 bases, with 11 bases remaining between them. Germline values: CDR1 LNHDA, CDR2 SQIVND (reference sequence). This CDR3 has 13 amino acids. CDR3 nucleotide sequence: TGTGCCAGTAGTGCTACAGGGAGCTACGAGCAGTACTTC. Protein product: CASSATGSYEQYF.

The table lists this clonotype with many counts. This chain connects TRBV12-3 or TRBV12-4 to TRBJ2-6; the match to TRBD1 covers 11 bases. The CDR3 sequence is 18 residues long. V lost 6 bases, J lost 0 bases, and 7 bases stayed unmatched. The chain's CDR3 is CASSLGQGDVSGANVLTF. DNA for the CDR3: TGTGCCAGCAGCCTGGGACAGGGGGACGTCTCTGGGGCCAACGTCCTGACTTTC.

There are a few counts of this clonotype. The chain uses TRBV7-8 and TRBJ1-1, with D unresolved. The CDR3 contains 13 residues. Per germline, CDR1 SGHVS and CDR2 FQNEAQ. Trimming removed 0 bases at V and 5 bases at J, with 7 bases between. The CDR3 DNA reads TGTGCCAGCAGCTTAGCTCGGATAACTGAAGCTTTCTTT. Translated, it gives CASSLARITEAFF.

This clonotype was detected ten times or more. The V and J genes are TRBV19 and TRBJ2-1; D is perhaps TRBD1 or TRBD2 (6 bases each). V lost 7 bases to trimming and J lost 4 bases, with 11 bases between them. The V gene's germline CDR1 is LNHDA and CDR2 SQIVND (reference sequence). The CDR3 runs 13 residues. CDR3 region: CASTRGLYNEQFF. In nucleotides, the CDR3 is TGTGCCAGTACCCGGGGGCTTTACAATGAGCAGTTCTTC.

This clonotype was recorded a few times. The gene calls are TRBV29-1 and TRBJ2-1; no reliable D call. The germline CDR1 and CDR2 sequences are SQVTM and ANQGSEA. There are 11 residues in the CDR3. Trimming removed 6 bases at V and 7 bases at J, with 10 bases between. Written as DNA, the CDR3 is TGCAGCGTGGCCCCAGCTAATGAGCAGTTCTTC. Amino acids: CSVAPANEQFF.

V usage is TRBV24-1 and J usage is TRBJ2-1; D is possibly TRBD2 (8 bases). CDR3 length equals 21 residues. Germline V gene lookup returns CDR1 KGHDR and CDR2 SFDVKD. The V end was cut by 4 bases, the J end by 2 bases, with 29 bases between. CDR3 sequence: CATSDSGTGVSGSGPYNEQFF. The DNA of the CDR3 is TGTGCCACCAGTGACTCAGGAACAGGGGTCAGCGGGAGCGGCCCCTACAATGAGCAGTTCTTC.

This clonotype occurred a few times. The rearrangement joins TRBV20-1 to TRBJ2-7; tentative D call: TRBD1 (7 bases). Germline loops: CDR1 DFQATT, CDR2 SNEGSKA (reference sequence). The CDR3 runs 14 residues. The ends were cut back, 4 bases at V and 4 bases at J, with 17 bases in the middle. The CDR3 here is CSATGGQGVYEQYF. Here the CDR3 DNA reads TGCAGTGCTACCGGAGGGCAGGGGGTATACGAGCAGTACTTC.

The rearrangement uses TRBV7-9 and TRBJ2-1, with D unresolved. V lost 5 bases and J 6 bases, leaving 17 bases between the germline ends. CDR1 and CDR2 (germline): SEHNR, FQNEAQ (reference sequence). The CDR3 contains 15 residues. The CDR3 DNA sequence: TGTGCCAGCAGCCCCCCCGTGGCTCTACCCAATGAGCAGTTCTTC. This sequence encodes CASSPPVALPNEQFF. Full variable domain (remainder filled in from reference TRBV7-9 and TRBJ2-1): DTGVSQNPRHKITKRGQNVTFRCDPISEHNRLYWYRQTLGQGPEFLTYFQNEAQLEKSRLLSDRFSAERPKGSFSTLEIQRTEQGDSAMYLCASSPPVALPNEQFFGPGTRLTVL.

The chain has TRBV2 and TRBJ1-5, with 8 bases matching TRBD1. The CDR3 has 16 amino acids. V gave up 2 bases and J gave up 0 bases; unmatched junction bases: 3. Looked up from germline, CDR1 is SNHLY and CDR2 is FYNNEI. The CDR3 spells CASSEWTGNSNQPQHF. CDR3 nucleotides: TGTGCCAGCAGTGAATGGACAGGGAATAGCAATCAGCCCCAGCATTTT.

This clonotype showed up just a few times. The CDR3 reads CASSSDGTTNEKLFF. The CDR3 DNA reads as TGTGCCAGCAGCTCCGACGGAACAACTAATGAAAAACTGTTTTTT. The V call is TRBV6-1, the J call TRBJ1-4; no reliable D call. Trimming pared 6 bases from V and 0 bases from J, leaving 11 bases between. This CDR3 is 15 amino acids long. Per germline, CDR1 MNHNS and CDR2 SASEGT.

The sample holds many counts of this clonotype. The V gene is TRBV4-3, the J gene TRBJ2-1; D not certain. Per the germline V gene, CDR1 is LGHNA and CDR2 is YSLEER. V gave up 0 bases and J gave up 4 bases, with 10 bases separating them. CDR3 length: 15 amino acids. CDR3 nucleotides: TGCGCCAGCAGCCAAGACCGGAACAGATACAATGAGCAGTTCTTC. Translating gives CASSQDRNRYNEQFF.

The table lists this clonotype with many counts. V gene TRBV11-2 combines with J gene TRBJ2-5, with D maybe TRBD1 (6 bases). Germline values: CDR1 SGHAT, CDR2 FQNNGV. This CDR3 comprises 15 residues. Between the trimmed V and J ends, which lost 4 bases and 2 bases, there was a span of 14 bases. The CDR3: CASSSGQTSQETQYF. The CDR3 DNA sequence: TGTGCCAGCAGCTCCGGACAGACCTCACAAGAGACCCAGTACTTC.

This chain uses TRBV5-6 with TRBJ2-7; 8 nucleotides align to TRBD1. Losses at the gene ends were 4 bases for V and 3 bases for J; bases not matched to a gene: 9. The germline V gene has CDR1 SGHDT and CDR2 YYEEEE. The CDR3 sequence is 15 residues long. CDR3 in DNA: TGTGCCAGCAGCAATGAGAGACAGGGGATCTACGAGCAGTACTTC. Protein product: CASSNERQGIYEQYF.

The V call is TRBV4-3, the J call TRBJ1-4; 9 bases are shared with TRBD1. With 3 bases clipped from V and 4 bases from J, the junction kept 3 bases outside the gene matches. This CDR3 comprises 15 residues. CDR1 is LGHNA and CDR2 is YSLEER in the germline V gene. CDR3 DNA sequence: TGCGCCAGCAGCCAGGACAGGGGCCTTAATGAAAAACTGTTTTTT. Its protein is CASSQDRGLNEKLFF.

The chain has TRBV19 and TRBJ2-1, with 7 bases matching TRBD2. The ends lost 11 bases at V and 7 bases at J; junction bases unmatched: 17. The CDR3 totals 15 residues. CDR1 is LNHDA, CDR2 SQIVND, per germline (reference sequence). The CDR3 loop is CAGKPHGGSFNEQFF. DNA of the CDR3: TGTGCCGGTAAACCCCATGGCGGGAGTTTTAATGAGCAGTTCTTC.

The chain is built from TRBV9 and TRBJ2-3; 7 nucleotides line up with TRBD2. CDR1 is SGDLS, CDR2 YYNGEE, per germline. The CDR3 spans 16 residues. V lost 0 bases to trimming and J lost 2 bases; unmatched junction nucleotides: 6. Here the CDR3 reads CASSVVPSGSTDTQYF. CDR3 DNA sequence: TGTGCCAGCAGCGTAGTCCCTAGCGGCTCCACAGATACGCAGTATTTT.

The CDR3 loop is CASSHSSVETKNIQYF. CDR3 DNA: TGTGCCAGCAGCCATTCAAGCGTTGAGACCAAAAACATTCAGTACTTC. The chain has TRBV11-2 and TRBJ2-4; D uncertain. V was shortened by 5 bases and J by 2 bases, with 16 bases between the two germline ends. CDR3 length: 16 amino acids. Germline V gene lookup returns CDR1 SGHAT and CDR2 FQNNGV.